Each of the 12 T cell receptor beta chains below was sequenced from the same sample in a study of regulatory T cells in long-lasting Graves disease. Time point given: newly diagnosed GD, antithyroid drugs for less than 3 months. RNA isolated from PBMCs was used to make the TCR library. Combining iRepertoire HTBI primers with Arm-PCR of CDR3 regions, the authors built TCR beta libraries. TCRdb processed the multiplex PCR reads anew with MiXCR; each CDR3 protein has one entry. The sample includes roughly 510,000 distinct CDR3 sequences, about 16% of them seen just once. The same data also contributed to another study, on T cells in Graves' hyperthyroidism and ophthalmopathy.

The source was peripheral blood mononuclear cells (PBMCs), collected at new diagnosis, from a patient treated with antithyroid drugs. The receptor set was obtained from a man between 18 and 35 years old with Graves disease.

This clonotype has only a few counts. This CDR3 reads CATSPRWADSNQPQHF. For the CDR3, the DNA is TGTGCCACTTCCCCAAGGTGGGCGGATAGCAATCAGCCCCAGCATTTT. The genes are TRBV10-3 and TRBJ1-5; D remains ambiguous. CDR3 length: 16 residues. V lost 10 bases and J lost 0, with 19 bases in between. Germline assignment: CDR1 ENHRY and CDR2 SYGVKD.

About this clonotype: This could be a read error, since a much larger clone is one nucleotide away. The gene calls are TRBV18 and TRBJ2-7; D is undetermined. The CDR3 covers 14 residues. Germline CDR1 KGHSH, CDR2 LQKENI. CDR3 coding DNA: TGTGCCAGCCCACCTCAGGACCTAGGCTACGAGCAGTACTTC. This gives the protein CASPPQDLGYEQYF.

The chain is built from TRBV5-1 and TRBJ2-7; 7 positions agree with TRBD1. This CDR3 is built from 15 residues. CDR1 and CDR2 from the germline V gene are SGHRS and YFSETQ. Unmatched junction bases numbered 13, after V lost 5 bases and J lost 5 bases. The CDR3 sequence is CASSETGVVSHEQYF. The CDR3 region has the DNA TGCGCCAGCAGTGAAACAGGGGTGGTTTCCCACGAGCAGTACTTC.

This clonotype was recorded only once. The junction and the germline gene differ at one end; a read error may be behind it. This chain joins TRBV5-4 and TRBJ2-5; D is unclear. This CDR3 region has 13 residues. The germline V gene encodes CDR1 SGHNT and CDR2 YYREEE (reference sequence). The CDR3 bases are TGTGCCAGCAGCCGGACGGGCCAAGAGAACCAGTACTTC. This codes for CASSRTGQENQYF.

This clonotype was detected ten times or more. The chain carries TRBV28 and TRBJ2-5, with a tentative D call TRBD2 (6 bases). CDR1 and CDR2 from the germline V gene are MDHEN and SYDVKM. V lost 7 bases and J lost 1, with 10 bases in between. The CDR3 length is 13 residues. The CDR3 coding sequence is TGTGCCAGCACCACGGGGGTCCAAGAGACCCAGTACTTC. Its translation: CASTTGVQETQYF.

The V and J genes are TRBV27 and TRBJ2-1; D might be TRBD1 or TRBD2, each matching 6 bases. The CDR3 is made up of 13 amino acids. The germline V gene has CDR1 MNHEY and CDR2 SMNVEV (reference sequence). V dropped 3 bases and J dropped 10 bases, with 13 bases sitting between them. The CDR3 sequence is CASSLGMGGEQFF. The DNA for the CDR3 is TGTGCCAGCAGTTTGGGCATGGGGGGCGAGCAGTTCTTC.

This clonotype has a handful of counts. The V call is TRBV9, the J call TRBJ2-3; TRBD2 matches at 8 bases. Germline trimming cut 3 bases from V and 1 base from J; bases unmatched to any gene: 4. The germline gives CDR1 SGDLS, CDR2 YYNGEE. The CDR3 consists of 15 residues. This chain's CDR3 is CASSAQAGGTDTQYF. CDR3 DNA: TGTGCCAGCAGCGCGCAAGCGGGAGGCACAGATACGCAGTATTTT.

The V gene is TRBV3-1, the J gene TRBJ2-7; 8 positions match TRBD2. V trimming: 4 bases; J trimming: 3 bases; junction bases outside the gene matches: 5. The CDR3 extends over 14 amino acids. The germline V gene encodes CDR1 LGHDT and CDR2 YNNKEL (reference sequence). The CDR3 loop reads CASSPAGDFYEQYF. CDR3 bases: TGTGCCAGCAGCCCAGCGGGGGATTTCTACGAGCAGTACTTC.

This clonotype came up a few times. This chain links TRBV20-1 with TRBJ1-5; possibly TRBD1 for D (5 bases). CDR1 is DFQATT and CDR2 is SNEGSKA in the germline V gene (reference sequence). Trimming cost V 4 bases and J 3 bases, with 16 bases left between them. The CDR3 has 15 residues. The CDR3 protein is CSAKPRDGTNQPQHF. DNA of the CDR3: TGCAGTGCTAAGCCGCGGGACGGAACCAATCAGCCCCAGCATTTT.

This clonotype was recorded at least ten times. V is TRBV5-1 and J is TRBJ2-7; D uncertain. The CDR3 runs 14 residues. The V gene's germline CDR1 is SGHRS and CDR2 YFSETQ. Between the trimmed V and J ends, which lost 0 bases and 2 bases, there was a span of 9 bases. CDR3 coding DNA: TGCGCCAGCAGCTTGGTCGAGAACCCCTACGAGCAGTACTTC. This gives the protein CASSLVENPYEQYF.

This clonotype was detected many times. This sequence joins TRBV27 and TRBJ1-4, with 7 nucleotides matching TRBD1. The CDR3 is 14 amino acids. V gave up 5 bases and J gave up 3 bases; unmatched junction bases: 3. Per germline, CDR1 MNHEY and CDR2 SMNVEV (reference sequence). The DNA for the CDR3 is TGTGCCAGCAGTCGGGACAGACCTAATGAAAAACTGTTTTTT. Translation: CASSRDRPNEKLFF.

A word on this clonotype: A read error may be the cause here, since a much bigger clone is one base away. It is likely a read error, because the conserved phenylalanine at the end of the CDR3 is missing. CDR3 bases: TGTGCCAGCAGTTTAGGGGGACTTTTCAATGAGCAGTTCCTC. Protein product: CASSLGGLFNEQFL. The gene calls are TRBV12-3 or TRBV12-4 and TRBJ2-1, with D perhaps matching TRBD2 (6 bases). V was trimmed by 1 base and J by 6 bases, leaving 10 bases between them. This CDR3 is built from 14 residues.